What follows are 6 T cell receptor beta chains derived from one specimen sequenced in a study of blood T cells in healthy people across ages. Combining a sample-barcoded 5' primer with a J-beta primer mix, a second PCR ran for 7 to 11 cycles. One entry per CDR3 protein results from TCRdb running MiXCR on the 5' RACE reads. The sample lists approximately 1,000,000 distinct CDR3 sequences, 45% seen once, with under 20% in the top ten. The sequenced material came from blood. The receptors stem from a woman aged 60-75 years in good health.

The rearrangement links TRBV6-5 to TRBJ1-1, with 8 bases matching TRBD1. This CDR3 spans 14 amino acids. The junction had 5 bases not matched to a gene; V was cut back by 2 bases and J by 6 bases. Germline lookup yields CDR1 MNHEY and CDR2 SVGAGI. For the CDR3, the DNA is TGTGCCAGCAGTTACACCGGACAGGGCGCTGAAGCTTTCTTT. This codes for CASSYTGQGAEAFF.

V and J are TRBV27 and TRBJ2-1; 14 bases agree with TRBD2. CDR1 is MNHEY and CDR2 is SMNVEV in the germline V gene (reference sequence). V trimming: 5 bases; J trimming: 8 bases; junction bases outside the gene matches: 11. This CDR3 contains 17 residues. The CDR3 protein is CASSLRGTSGRWDEQFF. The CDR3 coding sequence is TGTGCCAGCAGTCTGAGAGGGACTAGCGGGAGATGGGATGAGCAGTTCTTC.

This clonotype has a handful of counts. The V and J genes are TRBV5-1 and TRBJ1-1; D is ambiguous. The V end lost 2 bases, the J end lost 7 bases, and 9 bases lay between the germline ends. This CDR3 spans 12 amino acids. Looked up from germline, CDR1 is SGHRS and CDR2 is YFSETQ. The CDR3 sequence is CASSFRGIEAFF. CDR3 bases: TGCGCCAGCAGCTTCCGGGGTATTGAAGCTTTCTTT. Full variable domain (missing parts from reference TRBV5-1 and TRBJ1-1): KAGVTQTPRYLIKTRGQQVTLSCSPISGHRSVSWYQQTPGQGLQFLFEYFSETQRNKGNFPGRFSGRQFSNSRSEMNVSTLELGDSALYLCASSFRGIEAFFGQGTRLTVV.

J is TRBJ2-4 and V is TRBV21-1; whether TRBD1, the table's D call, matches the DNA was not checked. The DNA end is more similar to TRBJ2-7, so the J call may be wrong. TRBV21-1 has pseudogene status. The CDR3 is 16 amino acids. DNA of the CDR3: TGTGCCAGCAGCGGAAGGGGGCCGGGTTTGCCCTACGAGCAGTACTTC. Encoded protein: CASSGRGPGLPYEQYF.

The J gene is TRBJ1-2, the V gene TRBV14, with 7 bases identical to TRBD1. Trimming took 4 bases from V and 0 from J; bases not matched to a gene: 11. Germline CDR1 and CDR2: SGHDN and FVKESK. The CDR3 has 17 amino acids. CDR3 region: CASSPRQGQITNYGYTF. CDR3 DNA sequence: TGTGCCAGCAGCCCAAGACAGGGCCAAATAACTAACTATGGCTACACCTTC. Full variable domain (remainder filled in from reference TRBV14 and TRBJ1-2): EAGVTQFPSHSVIEKGQTVTLRCDPISGHDNLYWYRRVMGKEIKFLLHFVKESKQDESGMPNNRFLAERTGGTYSTLKVQPAELEDSGVYFCASSPRQGQITNYGYTFGSGTRLTVV.

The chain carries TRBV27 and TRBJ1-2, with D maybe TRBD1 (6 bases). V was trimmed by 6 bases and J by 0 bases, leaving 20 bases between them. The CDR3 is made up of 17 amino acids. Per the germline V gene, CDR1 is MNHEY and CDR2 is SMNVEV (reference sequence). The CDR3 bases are TGTGCCAGCAGCCCTGGCGTTAACAGGGACCCTAACTATGGCTACACCTTC. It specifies CASSPGVNRDPNYGYTF.